These 14 T cell receptor beta chains were all obtained from the same sample, sequenced in a study of blood T cells in healthy people across ages (dated by TCRdb to the mid-2010s). The protocol used for the library was 5' RACE. Sequencing used an Illumina HiSeq 2500. A second PCR of roughly 6 to 11 cycles was run with a J-beta primer mix and a sample-barcoded 5' primer. The raw public reads went through TCRdb reprocessing: fastp at Q25, MiXCR clone calling, in-frame beta chains kept. Each record represents a unique CDR3 protein, reported with the most common genes and DNA among its rows. The sample data list some 940,000 distinct CDR3 sequences, and about 29% of these were observed just once. About a tenth of the sample lies in the top ten. The same data also contributed to another study, on T cells of mothers and their children.

The sequencing input was blood. These receptors came from a woman aged 40 to 55 in good health.

V is TRBV3-1 and J is TRBJ1-1; 12 bases are shared with TRBD1. This CDR3 region has 16 residues. Germline assignment: CDR1 LGHDT and CDR2 YNNKEL (reference sequence). V dropped 4 bases and J dropped 9; count of bases not matched to a gene: 12. The CDR3 DNA follows: TGTGCCAGCAGCCTCAAGTCCGGGACAGGGGGCATCCAAGCTTTCTTT. This codes for CASSLKSGTGGIQAFF. Full variable domain (missing parts from reference TRBV3-1 and TRBJ1-1): DTAVSQTPKYLVTQMGNDKSIKCEQNLGHDTMYWYKQDSKKFLKIMFSYNNKELIINETVPNRFSPKSPDKAHLNLHINSLELGDSAVYFCASSLKSGTGGIQAFFGQGTRLTVV.

This clonotype was detected a few times. A much larger clone lies one base from this, so it may be a read error. The chain uses TRBV2 and TRBJ1-2, with no clear D. This CDR3 contains 12 residues. V shed 2 bases and J shed 4 bases, with 5 bases lying between them. Germline loops: CDR1 SNHLY, CDR2 FYNNEI. CDR3 protein: CASSERCYGYTF. CDR3 coding DNA: TGTGCCAGCAGTGAAAGATGCTATGGCTACACCTTC.

About this clonotype: This sequence may be a read error, since a much larger clone differs from it by one base. The chain couples TRBV2 to TRBJ2-5; the D gene is possibly TRBD1 (5 bases). This CDR3 is 14 amino acids long. Germline-derived CDR1 and CDR2 are SNHLY and FYNNEI. Trimming shortened V by 4 bases and J by 2 bases, and 11 bases separated the two germline ends. The CDR3 DNA reads TGTGCCAGCAGTGTCCGGACACAGCAAGAGACCCAGTACTTC. Translating it yields CASSVRTQQETQYF.

The rearrangement links TRBV4-1 to TRBJ2-7; TRBD1 might be the D (6 bases). The CDR3 runs 19 residues. CDR1 is MGHRA and CDR2 is YSYEKL in the germline V gene. V was trimmed by 1 base and J by 0 bases, leaving 22 bases between them. The CDR3 reads CASSQGVRYVQGNSYEQYF. The DNA of the CDR3 is TGCGCCAGCAGCCAAGGAGTCCGCTATGTCCAGGGGAACTCCTACGAGCAGTACTTC.

The rearrangement uses TRBV7-8 and TRBJ2-7, with D perhaps matching TRBD2 (6 bases). Trimming removed 5 bases at V and 6 bases at J, with 17 bases between. The CDR3 consists of 14 residues. Germline loops: CDR1 SGHVS, CDR2 FQNEAQ. This CDR3 is CASSPGGSRREQYF. The DNA for the CDR3 is TGTGCCAGCAGCCCCGGAGGGAGTCGTCGCGAGCAGTACTTC.

This clonotype appeared many times. The V and J genes are TRBV12-3 or TRBV12-4 and TRBJ2-5; D might be TRBD2 (5 bases). Trimming took off 6 bases at V and 2 bases at J, with 10 bases between the two ends. This CDR3 contains 13 residues. The CDR3 region is CASSGLNQETQYF. The DNA for the CDR3 is TGTGCCAGCAGCGGACTGAATCAAGAGACCCAGTACTTC.

The chain carries TRBV5-1 and TRBJ1-1, with D possibly matching TRBD1 (5 bases). The length of the CDR3 is 14 residues. Germline loops: CDR1 SGHRS, CDR2 YFSETQ. V gave up 4 bases and J gave up 3 bases, with 13 bases separating them. CDR3 protein: CASSPTGAYTEAFF. The DNA of the CDR3 is TGCGCCAGCAGCCCCACAGGAGCCTACACTGAAGCTTTCTTT.

This clonotype was counted only a few times. This sequence joins TRBV12-3 or TRBV12-4 and TRBJ1-4; tentatively, D is TRBD1 (6 bases). The CDR3 sequence is 15 residues long. V dropped 2 bases and J dropped 5 bases, with 12 bases sitting between them. This CDR3 reads CASSLYGGLNEKLFF. CDR3 coding DNA: TGTGCCAGCAGTTTATACGGGGGGCTGAATGAAAAACTGTTTTTT.

The genes are TRBV18 and TRBJ2-5; 8 nucleotides agree with TRBD2. There are 14 residues in the CDR3. Trimming took 3 bases from V and 11 from J; bases not matched to a gene: 11. The V gene's germline CDR1 is KGHSH and CDR2 LQKENI. CDR3 nucleotide sequence: TGTGCCAGCTCACCGGCGGGGGGTTACAATGAGCAGTACTTC. Translating gives CASSPAGGYNEQYF.

This clonotype has a handful of counts. The rearrangement links TRBV7-8 to TRBJ2-6; D tentatively reads TRBD1 or TRBD2 (5 bases each). This CDR3 region has 17 residues. V was clipped by 7 bases and J by 4 bases, with 20 bases between them. Germline V gives CDR1 SGHVS, CDR2 FQNEAQ. CDR3 in DNA: TGTGCCAGCACCTCTGGGACCGCCGCTCTGGGGGCCAACGTCCTGACTTTC. Protein: CASTSGTAALGANVLTF. Variable domain in full (rest from reference TRBV7-8 and TRBJ2-6): GAGVSQSPRYKVAKRGQDVALRCDPISGHVSLFWYQQALGQGPEFLTYFQNEAQLDKSGLPSDRFFAERPEGSVSTLKIQRTQQEDSAVYLCASTSGTAALGANVLTFGAGSRLTVL.

On this clonotype itself: Since the CDR3 does not end with the conserved phenylalanine or tryptophan, this likely comes from a read error. The CDR3 DNA is TGCAGTGCTAGAGATTCCCGGGGATATGGAGCGGGGAGGTACGAGCAGTACCTC. It specifies CSARDSRGYGAGRYEQYL. The chain is built from TRBV20-1 and TRBJ2-7, with 7 bases matching TRBD2. The germline gives CDR1 DFQATT, CDR2 SNEGSKA (reference sequence). The CDR3 has 18 residues. The V gene end was trimmed by 0 bases and the J gene end by 4 bases; junction bases not matched to a gene: 18.

The chain couples TRBV20-1 to TRBJ2-2, with TRBD2 identical over 10 bases. With V trimmed by 6 bases and J by 1 base, 5 bases remained unmatched. Germline V gives CDR1 DFQATT, CDR2 SNEGSKA (reference sequence). The CDR3 is 15 residues long. The CDR3 DNA sequence: TGCAGTGCAGCTAGCGGGGGCCAGAACACCGGGGAGCTGTTTTTT. Translated: CSAASGGQNTGELFF.

Concerning this clonotype itself: It may be a read error: a sequence one base away is much more abundant. This chain connects TRBV4-1 to TRBJ2-7; D is perhaps TRBD1 or TRBD2 (5 bases each). The J call may be mistaken, given a closer DNA end match to TRBJ2-5. CDR3 length equals 15 residues. CDR1 is MGHRA and CDR2 is YSYEKL in the germline V gene. CDR3 in amino acids: CASSQRGAGGETQYF. The CDR3 DNA reads TGCGCCAGCAGCCAACGAGGGGCAGGAGGAGAGACCCAGTACTTC.

This chain links TRBV30 with TRBJ2-5; D remains ambiguous. The germline gives CDR1 GTSNPN, CDR2 SVGIG (reference sequence). V was pared by 5 bases and J by 7 bases, with 11 bases between. CDR3 size: 11 residues. The DNA of the CDR3 is TGTGCCTGGGAGACCCGTGTGACCCAGTACTTC. Amino acids: CAWETRVTQYF.